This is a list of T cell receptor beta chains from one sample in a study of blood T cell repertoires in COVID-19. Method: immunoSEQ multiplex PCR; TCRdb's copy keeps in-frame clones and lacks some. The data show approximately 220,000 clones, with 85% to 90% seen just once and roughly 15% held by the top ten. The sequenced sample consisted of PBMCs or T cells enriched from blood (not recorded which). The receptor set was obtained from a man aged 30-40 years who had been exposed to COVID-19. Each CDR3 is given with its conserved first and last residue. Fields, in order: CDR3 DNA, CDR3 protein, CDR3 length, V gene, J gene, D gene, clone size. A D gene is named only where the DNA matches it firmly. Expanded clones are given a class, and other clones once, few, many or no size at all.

DNA: TGTGCCAGCAGTGATAGGGGACAGTACAATGAGCAGTTCTTC
CDR3: CASSDRGQYNEQFF
length: 14
V: TRBV25-1
J: TRBJ2-1
D: TRBD1
size: once

DNA: TGTGCCACCAGCAAACCGGGACATCAAACAGATACGCAGTATTTT
CDR3: CATSKPGHQTDTQYF
length: 15
V: TRBV15
J: TRBJ2-3
D: .
size: .

DNA: TGCGCCAGCAGCCCCAGAGACAGGGTGGTAGATACGCAGTATTTT
CDR3: CASSPRDRVVDTQYF
length: 15
V: TRBV5-1
J: TRBJ2-3
D: TRBD1
size: .

DNA: TGCGCCAGCAGCTCCCTCGGGACAGAATCTAACTATGGCTACACCTTC
CDR3: CASSSLGTESNYGYTF
length: 16
V: TRBV5-1
J: TRBJ1-2
D: TRBD1
size: .

DNA: TGTGCCAGCACCTTGACAGGGGGGGCCCCCTATGGCTACACCTTC
CDR3: CASTLTGGAPYGYTF
length: 15
V: TRBV6-5
J: TRBJ1-2
D: TRBD1
size: .

DNA: TGTGCCAGCTCATCGACAGGGGACACTGAAGCTTTCTTT
CDR3: CASSSTGDTEAFF
length: 13
V: TRBV18
J: TRBJ1-1
D: TRBD1
size: .

DNA: TGCGCCAGCAGCTTGGTGCAGGCCCTCGGTGGGGGGACAGCCTGGGATACGCAGTATTTT
CDR3: CASSLVQALGGGTAWDTQYF
length: 20
V: TRBV5-1
J: TRBJ2-3
D: .
size: .

DNA: TGCGCCAGCAGCCAACCGACGACTGGAACCTATGGCTACACCTTC
CDR3: CASSQPTTGTYGYTF
length: 15
V: TRBV4-1
J: TRBJ1-2
D: .
size: .

DNA: TGTGCCAGCTCCAGGGCTAGCGGGGGGGTTAGCACAGATACGCAGTATTTT
CDR3: CASSRASGGVSTDTQYF
length: 17
V: TRBV5-4
J: TRBJ2-3
D: TRBD2
size: .

DNA: TGTGCCAGCAGCCCCGCGATGGACAGGGGGCAGCAGTACTTC
CDR3: CASSPAMDRGQQYF
length: 14
V: TRBV7-2
J: TRBJ2-7
D: TRBD1
size: .

DNA: TGTGCCTTAGGGGACTATGGCTACACCTTC
CDR3: CALGDYGYTF
length: 10
V: TRBV30
J: TRBJ1-2
D: .
size: .

DNA: TGTGCCAGTAGTACCGCCCCGGATGAAAAACTGTTTTTT
CDR3: CASSTAPDEKLFF
length: 13
V: TRBV19
J: TRBJ1-4
D: .
size: once

DNA: TGCGCCACCAGAGGAGGTGGTGACGGCACTGAAGCTTTCTTT
CDR3: CATRGGGDGTEAFF
length: 14
V: TRBV10-2
J: TRBJ1-1
D: .
size: .

DNA: TGTGCCAGCAGCTTATTGCTACGGTTAGCCGACACTGAAGCTTTCTTT
CDR3: CASSLLLRLADTEAFF
length: 16
V: TRBV7-9
J: TRBJ1-1
D: .
size: .

DNA: TGTGCCAGCACACAGGTTCGGGTTCAGCCCCAGCATTTT
CDR3: CASTQVRVQPQHF
length: 13
V: TRBV6-5
J: TRBJ1-5
D: .
size: .

DNA: TGTGCCAGCAGTTTCGCCCAGGGAAGCAATCAGCCCCAGCATTTT
CDR3: CASSFAQGSNQPQHF
length: 15
V: TRBV6-5
J: TRBJ1-5
D: .
size: .

DNA: TGTGCCAGCAGCGACTATCTAGCGGGGGGAATGGATACGCAGTATTTT
CDR3: CASSDYLAGGMDTQYF
length: 16
V: TRBV4-2
J: TRBJ2-3
D: TRBD2
size: .

DNA: TGTGCCAGCAGCGTAGGAGGACTTCAGATTAACACAGATACGCAGTATTTT
CDR3: CASSVGGLQINTDTQYF
length: 17
V: TRBV9
J: TRBJ2-3
D: .
size: .

DNA: TGCGCCAGCAGAGTCCCCGGTAATGAGCAGTTCTTC
CDR3: CASRVPGNEQFF
length: 12
V: TRBV4-1
J: TRBJ2-1
D: .
size: .

DNA: TGCAGCGTTCGGGTCTCGGGTACTGAAGCTTTCTTT
CDR3: CSVRVSGTEAFF
length: 12
V: TRBV29-1
J: TRBJ1-1
D: .
size: .

DNA: TGTGCCAGCAGCCAGACTCCAGGGGGGAGGAACACCATATATTTT
CDR3: CASSQTPGGRNTIYF
length: 15
V: TRBV3-1/TRBV3-2
J: TRBJ1-3
D: TRBD1
size: .

DNA: TGTGCCAGCAGCTTTGGACAGAATCGGCGGGAGCAGTTCTTC
CDR3: CASSFGQNRREQFF
length: 14
V: TRBV7-9
J: TRBJ2-1
D: .
size: .

DNA: TGTGCCAGCAGTTTCCACAACTCCTACGAGCAGTACTTC
CDR3: CASSFHNSYEQYF
length: 13
V: TRBV27
J: TRBJ2-7
D: .
size: .

DNA: TGTGCCAGCTCACCGTCCGGGGACTCGGACACCATATATTTT
CDR3: CASSPSGDSDTIYF
length: 14
V: TRBV18
J: TRBJ1-3
D: .
size: .

DNA: TGTGCCAGCAGTGATGGAGCTAGCGGGGGCCCCTCCTACGAGCAGTACTTC
CDR3: CASSDGASGGPSYEQYF
length: 17
V: TRBV2
J: TRBJ2-7
D: TRBD2
size: .

DNA: TGTGCCAGCAGTCTCCCCTATAATTCACCCCTCCACTTT
CDR3: CASSLPYNSPLHF
length: 13
V: TRBV3-1/TRBV3-2
J: TRBJ1-6
D: .
size: .

DNA: TGCGCCAGCAAAGGGACGGCGGACAGCCCTAAGGTCACCCTCCACTTT
CDR3: CASKGTADSPKVTLHF
length: 16
V: TRBV5-1
J: TRBJ1-6
D: .
size: .

DNA: TGTGCCAGCAGCCAAAGCAGAGAGGCTGGAAACACCATATATTTT
CDR3: CASSQSREAGNTIYF
length: 15
V: TRBV4-2
J: TRBJ1-3
D: .
size: .

DNA: TGTGCCAGCAGCTTAGACCAGGGAGGAACCGGGGAGCTGTTTTTT
CDR3: CASSLDQGGTGELFF
length: 15
V: TRBV7-9
J: TRBJ2-2
D: .
size: .

DNA: TGCAGCGTTCTAGGGGTGGGGTCGAGCTATGGCTACACCTTC
CDR3: CSVLGVGSSYGYTF
length: 14
V: TRBV29-1
J: TRBJ1-2
D: .
size: .

DNA: TGTGCCAGCAGCCTAGACAGAGTTGGGAATGAGCAGTTCTTC
CDR3: CASSLDRVGNEQFF
length: 14
V: TRBV9
J: TRBJ2-1
D: .
size: .

DNA: TGTGCCAGCAGTGAAAGAGGGCCCTTGGCCGAGCAGTACTTC
CDR3: CASSERGPLAEQYF
length: 14
V: TRBV6-1
J: TRBJ2-7
D: .
size: .

DNA: TGTGCCAGCAGCCGTACGAAACTAAGAAGTGAAGCTTTCTTT
CDR3: CASSRTKLRSEAFF
length: 14
V: TRBV7-2
J: TRBJ1-1
D: .
size: .

DNA: TGTGCCAGCAGCTTAGAGGCGGGGGGCGAGCAGTACTTC
CDR3: CASSLEAGGEQYF
length: 13
V: TRBV11-2
J: TRBJ2-7
D: TRBD2
size: once

DNA: TGTGCCAGCAGCCAAGGGGGGGTAACTAATGAAAAACTGTTTTTT
CDR3: CASSQGGVTNEKLFF
length: 15
V: TRBV3-1/TRBV3-2
J: TRBJ1-4
D: .
size: .

DNA: TGTGCCAGCAGCAAAGTAGCGGGGGGGGACCCGGATACGCAGTATTTT
CDR3: CASSKVAGGDPDTQYF
length: 16
V: TRBV21-1
J: TRBJ2-3
D: .
size: .

DNA: TGTGCCAGCAGCCCCTATGGGGGGGAACTCTCTTCCCTCCACTTT
CDR3: CASSPYGGELSSLHF
length: 15
V: TRBV5-6
J: TRBJ1-6
D: .
size: many

DNA: TGTGCCAGCAGTGAATTAGGAAGGACTAGCGGTCCCACAGATACGCAGTATTTT
CDR3: CASSELGRTSGPTDTQYF
length: 18
V: TRBV25-1
J: TRBJ2-3
D: TRBD2
size: .

DNA: TGCAGTGTCGACAGGGTTACTGAAGCTTTCTTT
CDR3: CSVDRVTEAFF
length: 11
V: TRBV20-1
J: TRBJ1-1
D: TRBD1
size: .

DNA: TGTGCCAGCAGCCCCGTACCCGGGGGACGGCAGTTCTTC
CDR3: CASSPVPGGRQFF
length: 13
V: TRBV11-3
J: TRBJ2-1
D: .
size: .

DNA: TGTGCCAGCAGTAGGACAGGGTCCGGTGGGCGGCTCAAAGAGACCCAGTACTTC
CDR3: CASSRTGSGGRLKETQYF
length: 18
V: TRBV6-2/TRBV6-3
J: TRBJ2-5
D: TRBD1
size: .

DNA: TGTGCCAGCAGCTTACCGGGACAACATGAGCAGTTCTTC
CDR3: CASSLPGQHEQFF
length: 13
V: TRBV11-2
J: TRBJ2-1
D: .
size: .

DNA: TGTGCCAGCAGCCGTGAGAGGGTTGATGGCTACACCTTC
CDR3: CASSRERVDGYTF
length: 13
V: TRBV11-2
J: TRBJ1-2
D: .
size: once

DNA: TGCGCCAGCAGCCCAATAGCGGGGGGCTTATCTGGGGCCAACGTCCTGACTTTC
CDR3: CASSPIAGGLSGANVLTF
length: 18
V: TRBV5-1
J: TRBJ2-6
D: TRBD2
size: .

DNA: TGTGCCAGCAGCTTAGGGGGGGTTTGGAATCAAAACATTCAGTACTTC
CDR3: CASSLGGVWNQNIQYF
length: 16
V: TRBV7-2
J: TRBJ2-4
D: .
size: .

DNA: TGTGCCAGCAGTGGAAGCGGGGGGGCGAACGAGCAGTACTTC
CDR3: CASSGSGGANEQYF
length: 14
V: TRBV2
J: TRBJ2-7
D: TRBD2
size: .

DNA: TGTGCCAGCAGCCATTGGGACAGCCAAACTGAAGCTTTCTTT
CDR3: CASSHWDSQTEAFF
length: 14
V: TRBV14
J: TRBJ1-1
D: TRBD1
size: .

DNA: TGTGCCAGCAGCCAAGATCATAGCGGGGGGTCCGAGACGCAGTATTTT
CDR3: CASSQDHSGGSETQYF
length: 16
V: TRBV4-2
J: TRBJ2-3
D: TRBD2
size: .

DNA: TGTGCCAGCAGTGAGCTTCCTTTAGCGGGGGGATTCAACGAGCAGTACTTC
CDR3: CASSELPLAGGFNEQYF
length: 17
V: TRBV25-1
J: TRBJ2-7
D: TRBD2
size: .

DNA: TGTGCCAGCAGCTTAGACGGGTTGGAGGGTGAAGCTTTCTTT
CDR3: CASSLDGLEGEAFF
length: 14
V: TRBV7-2
J: TRBJ1-1
D: .
size: .

DNA: TGTGCCTGGAGTGTACCCTCAGGGCTAGCGGGCCAAGAGACCCAGTACTTC
CDR3: CAWSVPSGLAGQETQYF
length: 17
V: TRBV30
J: TRBJ2-5
D: TRBD2
size: .